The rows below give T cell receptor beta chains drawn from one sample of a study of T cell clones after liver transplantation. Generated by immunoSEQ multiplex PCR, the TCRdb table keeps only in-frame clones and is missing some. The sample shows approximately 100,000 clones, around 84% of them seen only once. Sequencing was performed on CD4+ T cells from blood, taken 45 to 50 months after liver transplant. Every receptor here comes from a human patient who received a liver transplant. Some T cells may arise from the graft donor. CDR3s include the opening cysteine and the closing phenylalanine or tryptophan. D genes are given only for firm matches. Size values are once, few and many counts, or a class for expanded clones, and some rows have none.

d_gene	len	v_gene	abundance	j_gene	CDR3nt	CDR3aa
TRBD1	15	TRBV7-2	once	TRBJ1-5	TGTGCCAGCAGCTCCGGGACAGGGGCGGGACAGCCCCAGCATTTT	CASSSGTGAGQPQHF
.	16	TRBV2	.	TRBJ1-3	TGTGCCAGCAGTGAATCACGATCGCGCTCTGGAAACACCATATATTTT	CASSESRSRSGNTIYF
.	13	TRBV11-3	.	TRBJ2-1	TGTGCCAGCAGCCTTTCGCCCGGGACAGAGCAGTTCTTC	CASSLSPGTEQFF
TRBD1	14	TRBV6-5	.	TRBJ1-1	TGTGCCAGCAGTTCCCCGGGACAGGGCACTGAAGCTTTCTTT	CASSSPGQGTEAFF
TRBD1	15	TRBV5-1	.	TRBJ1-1	TGCGCCAGCAGCCCACCAGGGGGTATAGACACTGAAGCTTTCTTT	CASSPPGGIDTEAFF
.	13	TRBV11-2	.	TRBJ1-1	TGTGCCAGCAGCTTACCCTCGAACACTGAAGCTTTCTTT	CASSLPSNTEAFF
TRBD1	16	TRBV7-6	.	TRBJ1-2	TGTGCCAGCAGCCCTAGAACCCCCGGACAGGGCCGGGGCTACACCTTC	CASSPRTPGQGRGYTF
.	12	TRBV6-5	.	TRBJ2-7	TGTGCCACGGGGGACATACCCTACGAGCAGTACTTC	CATGDIPYEQYF
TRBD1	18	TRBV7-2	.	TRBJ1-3	TGTGCCAGCAGCTTAGCCTCCCAGGGGGCGGGAGGAGGAAACACCATATATTTT	CASSLASQGAGGGNTIYF
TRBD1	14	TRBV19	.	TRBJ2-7	TGTGCCAGTAGTATGCAGGACAGGGGCCCCGAGCAGTACTTC	CASSMQDRGPEQYF
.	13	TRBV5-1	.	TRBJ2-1	TGCGCCAGCAGCTTGAATAGGGTTAATGAGCAGTTCTTC	CASSLNRVNEQFF
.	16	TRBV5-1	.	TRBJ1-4	TGCGCCAGCAGAAAAATGACAGAGACAACTAATGAAAAACTGTTTTTT	CASRKMTETTNEKLFF
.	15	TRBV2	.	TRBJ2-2	TGTGCCAGCAGTGAAACGAGCGGGAACACCGGGGAGCTGTTTTTT	CASSETSGNTGELFF
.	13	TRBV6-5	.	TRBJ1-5	TGTGCCAGCAGGCCCATGCCCCTTGGACCCCAGCATTTT	CASRPMPLGPQHF
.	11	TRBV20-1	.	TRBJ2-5	TGCAGTCAGCGGGACCAAGAGACCCAGTACTTC	CSQRDQETQYF
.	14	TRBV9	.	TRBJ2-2	TGTGCCAGCAGCGTAAACAGTCTCACCGGGGAGCTGTTTTTT	CASSVNSLTGELFF
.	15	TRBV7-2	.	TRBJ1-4	TGTGCCAGCAGCTCAGGGACATCCGGAAATGAAAAACTGTTTTTT	CASSSGTSGNEKLFF
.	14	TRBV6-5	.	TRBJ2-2	TGTGCCAGCGGGTCGGGGCGTCGTACCGGGGAGCTGTTTTTT	CASGSGRRTGELFF
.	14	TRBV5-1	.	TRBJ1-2	TGCGCCAGCAGCTTACAGAATTCTAACTATGGCTACACCTTC	CASSLQNSNYGYTF
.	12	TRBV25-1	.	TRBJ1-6	TGTGCCAGCAGGGACGGCAATTCACCCCTCCACTTT	CASRDGNSPLHF
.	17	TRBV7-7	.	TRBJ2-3	TGTGCCAGCAGCCCCTGGGGTAGGCGGGGTGAGCTGGATACGCAGTATTTT	CASSPWGRRGELDTQYF
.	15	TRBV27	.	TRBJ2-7	TGTGCCAGCAGGTCTTTGGGAGGGGGTAACAACGAGCAGTACTTC	CASRSLGGGNNEQYF
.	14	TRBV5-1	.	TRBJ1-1	TGCGCCAGCAGCCTAGACAGCCTGAACACTGAAGCTTTCTTT	CASSLDSLNTEAFF
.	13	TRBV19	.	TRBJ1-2	TGTGCCACCAAGTGGGGCAGTAACTATGGCTACACCTTC	CATKWGSNYGYTF
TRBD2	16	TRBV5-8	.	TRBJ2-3	TGTGCCAGCAGCCCGGGACTAGCTGGAGGGGCGGATACGCAGTATTTT	CASSPGLAGGADTQYF
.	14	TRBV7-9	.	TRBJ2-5	TGTGCCAGCACCCGAGCTGGTGGTTTGGAGACCCAGTACTTC	CASTRAGGLETQYF
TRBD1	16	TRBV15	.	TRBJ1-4	TGTGCCACCAGCAGAGATGGGACAGGGCTTGCTGAAAAACTGTTTTTT	CATSRDGTGLAEKLFF
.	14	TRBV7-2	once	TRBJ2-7	TGTGCCAGCAGCACCGGGACTGCTGGGGGGGAGCAGTACTTC	CASSTGTAGGEQYF
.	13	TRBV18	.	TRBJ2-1	TGTGCCAGCTCACTAAAACAGGGTCATGAGCAGTTCTTC	CASSLKQGHEQFF
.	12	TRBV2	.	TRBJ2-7	TGTGCCAGCAGTGGAGGGTTATACGAGCAGTACTTC	CASSGGLYEQYF
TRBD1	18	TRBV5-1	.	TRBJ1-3	TGCGCCAGCAGCTTGGGACAACAGGGGGCTCTCTCTGGAAACACCATATATTTT	CASSLGQQGALSGNTIYF
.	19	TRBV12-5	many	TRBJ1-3	TGTGCTAGTGGTTTGGTAGCGGTAAAGCACCTGGGCTCTGGAAACACCATATATTTT	CASGLVAVKHLGSGNTIYF
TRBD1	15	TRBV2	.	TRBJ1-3	TGTGCCAGCAGTGGGAGGGGGCTTCTTGGAAACACCATATATTTT	CASSGRGLLGNTIYF
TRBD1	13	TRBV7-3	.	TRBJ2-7	TGTGCCAGCAGCTCGGGACAGGGTGGCGAGCAGTACTTC	CASSSGQGGEQYF
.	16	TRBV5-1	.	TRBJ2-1	TGCGCCAGCAGCTTGGGGACAGCTACTTCCTACAATGAGCAGTTCTTC	CASSLGTATSYNEQFF
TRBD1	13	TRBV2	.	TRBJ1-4	TGTGCCAGCAGGGAACAGGGGGGTGAAAAACTGTTTTTT	CASREQGGEKLFF
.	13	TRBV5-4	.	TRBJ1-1	TGTGCCAGCAGCTTGGACAGGGATACTGAAGCTTTCTTT	CASSLDRDTEAFF
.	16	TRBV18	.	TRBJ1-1	TGTGCCAGCTCACCAGCGGGTCCGGGGACTAACACTGAAGCTTTCTTT	CASSPAGPGTNTEAFF
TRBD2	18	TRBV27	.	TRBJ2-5	TGTGCCAGCAGTTTATCGCGACTAGCGGGAGGGAAACAAGAGACCCAGTACTTC	CASSLSRLAGGKQETQYF
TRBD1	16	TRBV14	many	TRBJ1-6	TGTGCCAGCAGCCAAGGGACAGGGGGTAGTCATTCACCCCTCCACTTT	CASSQGTGGSHSPLHF
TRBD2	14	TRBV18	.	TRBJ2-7	TGTGCCAGCTCACCCAGGACTAGCGGGCACGAGCAGTACTTC	CASSPRTSGHEQYF
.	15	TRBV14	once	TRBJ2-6	TGTGCCAGCAGCTCTTCGGGCTCTGGGGCCAACGTCCTGACTTTC	CASSSSGSGANVLTF
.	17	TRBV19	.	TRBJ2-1	TGTGCCAGTAGTCAAACTTCGGCGAGCGGGCCCTACAATGAGCAGTTCTTC	CASSQTSASGPYNEQFF
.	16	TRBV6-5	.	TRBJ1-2	TGTGCCAGCAGTTACATCGGAGGGGCGGGATCGGGAGGCTACACCTTC	CASSYIGGAGSGGYTF
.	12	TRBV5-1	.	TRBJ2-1	TGCGCCAGCAGCTTTGAGGGAATTGAGCAGTTCTTC	CASSFEGIEQFF
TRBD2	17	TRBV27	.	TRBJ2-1	TGTGCCAGCAGTGAACCTAGCGGGAGCTTCTCCTACAATGAGCAGTTCTTC	CASSEPSGSFSYNEQFF
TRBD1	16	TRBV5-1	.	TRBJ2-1	TGCGCCAGCAGCTTGGAGCGGGACAGGGGCAGGAATGAGCAGTTCTTC	CASSLERDRGRNEQFF
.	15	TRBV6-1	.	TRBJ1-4	TGTGCCAGCAGTGAACAGGCGGGGGCTAATGAAAAACTGTTTTTT	CASSEQAGANEKLFF
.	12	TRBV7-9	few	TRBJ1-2	TGTGCCAGCAGCTTAGACCCTAGGGGCTACACCTTC	CASSLDPRGYTF
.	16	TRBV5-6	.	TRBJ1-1	TGTGCCAGCAGCTTCAGTTGGGTAGGAATGAACACTGAAGCTTTCTTT	CASSFSWVGMNTEAFF
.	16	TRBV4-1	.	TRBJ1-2	TGCGCCAGCAGGCCCAGAATAGGGGACGACCGCTATGGCTACACCTTC	CASRPRIGDDRYGYTF
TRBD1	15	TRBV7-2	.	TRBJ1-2	TGTGCCAGCAGCACTGGGACAGGGGGCTTCTATGGCTACACCTTC	CASSTGTGGFYGYTF
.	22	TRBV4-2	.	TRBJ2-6	TGTGCCAGCAGCCAAGATTTCCCGTTTGAGGACAGAGCCAACTCTGGGGCCAACGTCCTGACTTTC	CASSQDFPFEDRANSGANVLTF
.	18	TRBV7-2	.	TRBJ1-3	TGTGCCAGCAGCTTAACTGCTGGGCAGGTCTCCTCTGGAAACACCATATATTTT	CASSLTAGQVSSGNTIYF